The next 21 T cell receptor beta chains were all read from a single sample in a study of beta chain features in type 1 diabetes. Expressed TCRB transcripts were sequenced after all isolated RNA was converted to cDNA. Clones were sequenced by immunoSEQ multiplex PCR, and TCRdb holds only the in-frame ones, with some missing. There are 60,000 or so clones in the sample; around 63% occur only once, and 2% to 2.5% lies in the top ten. The sample comprised Tregs from blood. The receptors stem from a woman younger than 35 in good health.

This clone was counted between two and nine times. The chain uses TRBV6-1 and TRBJ1-6; 9 positions agree with TRBD1. Germline CDR1 is MNHNS and CDR2 is SASEGT. The V and J ends lost 11 bases and 8 bases, in that order; junction bases with no gene match: 7. This CDR3 comprises 13 residues. The CDR3 DNA is TGTGCCGGAAGGGGGACAGGGTATTCACCCCTCCACTTT. It translates to CAGRGTGYSPLHF.

The chain uses TRBV7-2 and TRBJ2-1, with 8 bases fitting TRBD2. In germline, CDR1 is SGHTA, CDR2 FQGNSA. The CDR3 consists of 15 residues. Trimming cost V 1 base and J 2 bases; bases outside gene matches: 1. As DNA, the CDR3 is TGTGCCAGCAGCTTAGATAGCGGGACCTACAATGAGCAGTTCTTC. Protein sequence: CASSLDSGTYNEQFF.

The chain recombines TRBV19 with TRBJ2-5, with 7 bases matching TRBD2. Germline CDR1 and CDR2: LNHDA and SQIVND (reference sequence). The V segment lost 2 bases and the J segment 1 base; nucleotides outside the gene matches: 4. The CDR3 length is 15 residues. This CDR3 is CASSISGLGQETQYF. The CDR3 DNA sequence: TGTGCCAGTAGTATAAGTGGACTAGGCCAAGAGACCCAGTACTTC.

This clone appeared a few times. The V gene is TRBV19, the J gene TRBJ2-1; TRBD2 matches at 12 bases. Looked up from germline, CDR1 is LNHDA and CDR2 is SQIVND (reference sequence). The CDR3 contains 16 residues. Losses at the gene ends were 5 bases for V and 3 bases for J; bases not matched to a gene: 5. Here the CDR3 DNA reads TGTGCCAGTAGTTTCCGACTAGCGGGAGACTACAATGAGCAGTTCTTC. Protein product: CASSFRLAGDYNEQFF.

The count of this clone is one. The V call is TRBV29-1, the J call TRBJ1-1, with 10 bases identical to TRBD1. The CDR3 runs to 14 residues. Germline lookup yields CDR1 SQVTM and CDR2 ANQGSEA. V shed 6 bases and J 1 base; nucleotides not matched to a gene: 5. The CDR3 reads CSVARTGGNTEAFF. The CDR3 DNA reads TGCAGCGTAGCCCGGACAGGGGGGAACACTGAAGCTTTCTTT.

This sequence joins TRBV7-9 and TRBJ2-7; no definite D call. V lost 3 bases to trimming and J lost 2 bases, with 11 bases between them. The CDR3 is 14 residues long. Germline loops: CDR1 SEHNR, CDR2 FQNEAQ (reference sequence). The CDR3, as DNA: TGTGCCAGCAGCTTGGAGCTCTCCGCCTACGAGCAGTACTTC. Protein: CASSLELSAYEQYF.

The chain combines TRBV5-4 with TRBJ2-5; 10 bases line up with TRBD2. The CDR3 totals 15 residues. With 0 bases clipped from V and 4 bases from J, the junction kept 3 bases outside the gene matches. Germline V lookup: CDR1 SGHNT, CDR2 YYREEE (reference sequence). The CDR3 DNA is TGTGCCAGCAGCTTGGGGCTAGCGGGAGTAGAGACCCAGTACTTC. Its translation is CASSLGLAGVETQYF.

This clone was detected only a few times. J is TRBJ1-1 and V is TRBV6-5; the D gene is possibly TRBD1 (6 bases). The CDR3 has 14 residues. The V gene lost 2 bases and the J gene lost 2 bases, with 9 bases spanning the gap. Germline values: CDR1 MNHEY, CDR2 SVGAGI. CDR3 protein: CASSYGGLNTEAFF. In nucleotides, the CDR3 is TGTGCCAGCAGTTACGGGGGCCTAAACACTGAAGCTTTCTTT.

The chain is built from TRBV7-9 and TRBJ1-1, with D uncertain. The CDR3 consists of 14 residues. Germline loops: CDR1 SEHNR, CDR2 FQNEAQ (reference sequence). Trimming left V 3 bases short and J 1 base short, with 9 bases between. The CDR3, as DNA: TGTGCCAGCAGCTTCCTCGTTCCGAACACTGAAGCTTTCTTT. This gives the protein CASSFLVPNTEAFF.

The gene calls are TRBV2 and TRBJ1-5; unclear D gene. The CDR3 has 12 residues. Looked up from germline, CDR1 is SNHLY and CDR2 is FYNNEI. Trimming removed 6 bases from V and 4 bases from J, with 7 bases in between. CDR3 loop: CASSLQNQPQHF. The CDR3, as DNA: TGTGCCAGCAGCTTACAAAATCAGCCCCAGCATTTT.

The chain is built from TRBV5-1 and TRBJ1-2, with 7 bases aligning to TRBD1. J was trimmed by 0 bases and V by 4 bases; bases with no gene match: 15. The length of the CDR3 is 18 residues. Germline V CDR1 and CDR2: SGHRS, YFSETQ. In DNA, the CDR3 is TGCGCCAGCAGCGTCCACGTAACAGGGGTGGGAGCTAACTATGGCTACACCTTC. Protein product: CASSVHVTGVGANYGYTF.

The chain combines TRBV5-1 with TRBJ2-5; 16 nucleotides line up with TRBD2. The V and J ends lost 4 bases and 5 bases, in that order; junction bases with no gene match: 5. CDR1 is SGHRS, CDR2 YFSETQ, per germline. The CDR3 sequence is 16 residues long. CDR3 in amino acids: CASSLGLAGGPETQYF. The CDR3 bases are TGCGCCAGCAGCCTGGGACTAGCGGGGGGGCCGGAGACCCAGTACTTC.

This clone was counted a single time. The gene calls are TRBV7-9 and TRBJ2-3; tentatively, D is TRBD1 (7 bases). V gave up 2 bases and J gave up 4 bases, with 16 bases separating them. CDR1 and CDR2 (germline): SEHNR, FQNEAQ (reference sequence). The CDR3 loop spans 16 amino acids. The CDR3 spells CASSLILTGRPDTQYF. The CDR3 DNA sequence: TGTGCCAGCAGCTTAATCTTGACAGGGAGGCCAGATACGCAGTATTTT. Variable domain in full (rest from reference TRBV7-9 and TRBJ2-3): DTGVSQNPRHKITKRGQNVTFRCDPISEHNRLYWYRQTLGQGPEFLTYFQNEAQLEKSRLLSDRFSAERPKGSFSTLEIQRTEQGDSAMYLCASSLILTGRPDTQYFGPGTRLTVL.

The chain combines TRBV5-4 with TRBJ1-2; TRBD1 might be the D (5 bases). CDR3 length: 14 amino acids. The germline CDR1 and CDR2 sequences are SGHNT and YYREEE (reference sequence). V lost 4 bases, J lost 6 bases, and 16 bases lay in between. The CDR3 protein is CASSLRRRGDGYTF. The DNA for the CDR3 is TGTGCCAGCAGCCTGAGGAGGAGGGGTGATGGCTACACCTTC.

CDR3 coding DNA: TGTGCCAGCAGTTTGCCAGGGGCCGCCTCTTCCTACAATGAGCAGTTCTTC. It translates to CASSLPGAASSYNEQFF. The chain links TRBV27 to TRBJ2-1; perhaps TRBD1 as D (6 bases). The CDR3 length is 17 residues. V was pared by 3 bases and J by 1 base, with 16 bases between. CDR1 and CDR2 (germline): MNHEY, SMNVEV (reference sequence).

As for this clone: A read error may produce the germline difference seen at one junction end. In nucleotides, the CDR3 is TGTGCCAGCAGTATTGGGGACAGACGCTATGGCTACACCTTC. Residues: CASSIGDRRYGYTF. The chain couples TRBV19 to TRBJ1-2; 7 positions match TRBD1. The CDR3 has 14 residues. Germline V gene sequence: CDR1 LNHDA, CDR2 SQIVND (reference sequence). Using reference TRBV19 and TRBJ1-2 for the parts outside the CDR3, the full variable domain is DGGITQSPKYLFRKEGQNVTLSCEQNLNHDAMYWYRQDPGQGLRLIYYSQIVNDFQKGDIAEGYSVSREKKESFPLTVTSAQKNPTAFYLCASSIGDRRYGYTFGSGTRLTVV.

This clone was counted only a few times. V usage is TRBV13 and J usage is TRBJ2-2, with D possibly TRBD1 on 6 matching bases. This CDR3 has 17 residues. CDR1 and CDR2 from the germline V gene are PRHDT and FYEKMQ (reference sequence). Trimming left V 3 bases short and J 5 bases short, with 19 bases between. The CDR3 protein is CASSFQKTGFLTGELFF. The CDR3 bases are TGTGCCAGCAGCTTTCAGAAAACAGGGTTTTTAACCGGGGAGCTGTTTTTT.

The rearrangement joins TRBV7-9 to TRBJ1-1; no clear D. CDR3 length: 13 residues. V was pared by 2 bases and J by 6 bases, with 10 bases between. Germline V gene data show CDR1 as SEHNR and CDR2 as FQNEAQ (reference sequence). This CDR3 reads CASSLLSGSEAFF. CDR3 bases: TGTGCCAGCAGCTTATTGTCTGGCTCTGAAGCTTTCTTT. The full variable domain, rest sourced from reference TRBV7-9 and TRBJ1-1, is DTGVSQNPRHKITKRGQNVTFRCDPISEHNRLYWYRQTLGQGPEFLTYFQNEAQLEKSRLLSDRFSAERPKGSFSTLEIQRTEQGDSAMYLCASSLLSGSEAFFGQGTRLTVV.

The V gene is TRBV9, the J gene TRBJ1-3, with a possible D match to TRBD1 (5 bases). V was cut by 2 bases and J by 8 bases, with 14 bases left in between. The CDR3 length is 14 residues. Germline assignment: CDR1 SGDLS and CDR2 YYNGEE. CDR3 in amino acids: CASSVAGPGDTIYF. CDR3 DNA sequence: TGTGCCAGCAGCGTGGCGGGGCCGGGAGACACCATATATTTT.

This chain connects TRBV16 to TRBJ1-2; a weak D match, TRBD1 (5 bases). Germline CDR1 is KGHSY and CDR2 is FQNENV. This CDR3 is built from 13 residues. V was pared by 4 bases and J by 5 bases, with 11 bases between. The DNA for the CDR3 is TGTGCCAGCAGCCCCTTGGCAGGGTATGGCTACACCTTC. It codes for CASSPLAGYGYTF.

This rearrangement joins TRBV7-2 to TRBJ1-1; D is unclear. The CDR3 is 13 amino acids. The ends were cut back, 3 bases at V and 3 bases at J, with 8 bases in the middle. Germline assignment: CDR1 SGHTA and CDR2 FQGNSA. CDR3 nucleotide sequence: TGTGCCAGCAGCTTTCCCCCGTACACTGAAGCTTTCTTT. Its protein product is CASSFPPYTEAFF.